This note documents a single T cell receptor beta chain sequence. Its antigen is undetermined. These data are taken from a study of cytomegalovirus exposure and HLA in healthy donors. Notes on the study in general: Rare TCR sequences predominated, though certain public TCRs were found in many donors.

Per the germline V gene, CDR1 is MDHEN and CDR2 is SYDVKM. V gave up 7 bases and J gave up 0 bases, with 9 bases separating them. CDR3 size: 14 residues. The PCR employed 60 Vbeta primers together with 13 Jbeta primers. As processed by the authors: Roughly 76 million unique TCR beta chains, roughly 11 million of them shared, were counted by a later analysis. The method was immunoSEQ multiplex PCR; TCRdb's version includes in-frame clones alone and lacks a portion of them. Clone size and V and J calls were adopted from that table, with D and trimming inferred from the DNA. This sample has 160,000 or so clones; 75% to 90% occur once, and the top ten carry approximately 1.5%.

Sample: PBMCs. This sequence was found in a woman aged 18-29 years in good health and CMV-seronegative. The chain uses TRBV28 and TRBJ2-2; D may be TRBD1 (6 bases). Written as DNA, the CDR3 is TGTGCCAGCAAGGCAGGGGCGAACACCGGGGAGCTGTTTTTT. Translated, it gives CASKAGANTGELFF.